This paragraph covers one T cell receptor (beta chain) sequence. CDR1 and CDR2 from the germline V gene are KGHSH and LQKENI. The junction had 12 bases not matched to a gene; V was cut back by 3 bases and J by 3 bases. This CDR3 comprises 17 residues. The sample belongs to a study of shared clonotypes between healthy human individuals. All participating donors were Caucasian adults from Nashville, Tennessee. Data came from immunoSEQ multiplex PCR; TCRdb stores just in-frame clones and leaves some out. Among some 2 million clones listed, roughly 94% were seen once. This chain uses TRBV18 with TRBJ2-7, with 9 bases fitting TRBD1. Sequenced material: naive CD4+ T cells sorted from blood. Noted subset: CD45RA+ positively selected. This sequence was found in a man aged 18 to 30 in good health. CDR3: CASSPAWWTGEFYEQYF. The CDR3 nucleotides read TGTGCCAGCTCACCCGCTTGGTGGACAGGGGAATTCTACGAGCAGTACTTC.